The 13 T cell receptor beta chains below all came from one sample that was sequenced in a study of blood T cell repertoires in COVID-19. TCRdb's copy holds only in-frame clones and misses some; the assay was immunoSEQ multiplex PCR. Of about 120,000 clones listed, around 89% were seen once; the top ten hold under 13%. Source material: peripheral blood. The receptor source for this set is a man between 45 and 60 years old with acute or convalescent COVID-19.

This sequence joins TRBV19 and TRBJ2-3, with 11 bases that match TRBD2. With 6 bases clipped from V and 0 bases from J, the junction kept 8 bases outside the gene matches. The CDR3 consists of 17 residues. Germline loops: CDR1 LNHDA, CDR2 SQIVND (reference sequence). The CDR3: CASSKTSGDLSTDTQYF. In DNA form, the CDR3 reads TGTGCCAGTAGCAAGACTAGCGGGGATCTGAGCACAGATACGCAGTATTTT.

The chain recombines TRBV3-1 (or the pseudogene TRBV3-2) with TRBJ2-3; 8 bases are shared with TRBD2. CDR3 length: 17 amino acids. The germline gives CDR1 LGHDT, CDR2 YNNKEL (reference sequence). V lost 4 bases, J lost 2 bases, and 11 bases stayed unmatched. The CDR3: CASSPTMGGRPTDTQYF. Here the CDR3 DNA reads TGTGCCAGCAGCCCTACGATGGGCGGGAGGCCCACAGATACGCAGTATTTT.

The chain carries TRBV15 and TRBJ2-3; 8 bases map to TRBD2. V trimming: 3 bases; J trimming: 1 base; junction bases outside the gene matches: 9. Germline values: CDR1 LNHNV, CDR2 YYDKDF (reference sequence). This CDR3 is built from 17 residues. Here the CDR3 reads CATSRLPGLGGTDTQYF. The CDR3 DNA reads TGTGCCACCAGCAGGCTTCCGGGACTAGGGGGCACAGATACGCAGTATTTT.

This chain links TRBV19 with TRBJ2-3; no firm D call. Germline CDR1 is LNHDA and CDR2 is SQIVND (reference sequence). Between the trimmed V and J ends, which lost 4 bases and 2 bases, there was a span of 4 bases. The CDR3 totals 12 residues. The CDR3: CASSTTTDTQYF. The CDR3 DNA is TGTGCCAGTAGTACTACCACAGATACGCAGTATTTT.

As to this clone: Additional DNA sequences in this sample encode the identical CDR3. J is TRBJ1-3 and V is TRBV18; D might be TRBD1 (5 bases). This CDR3 has 15 amino acids. Germline CDR1 KGHSH, CDR2 LQKENI. Trimming stripped 1 base from V and 2 bases from J, with 9 bases between. CDR3 amino acids: CASSPQDRAGNTIYF. The CDR3 nucleotides read TGTGCCAGCTCACCACAAGACAGAGCTGGAAACACCATATATTTT.

This CDR3 reads CASSSLIAGALGNEQFF. The DNA of the CDR3 is TGTGCCAGCAGTTCCTTGATAGCGGGGGCGTTGGGCAATGAGCAGTTCTTC. The chain combines TRBV28 with TRBJ2-1; 9 bases agree with TRBD2. After removal of 4 bases from V and 6 bases from J, the junction contained 13 bases not matched to a gene. The CDR3 sequence is 17 residues long. Per the germline V gene, CDR1 is MDHEN and CDR2 is SYDVKM.

In its sample, this clone was seen many times. This chain joins TRBV28 and TRBJ2-7; 9 positions agree with TRBD2. The V gene end was trimmed by 2 bases and the J gene end by 6 bases; junction bases not matched to a gene: 8. The CDR3 contains 15 residues. The germline CDR1 and CDR2 sequences are MDHEN and SYDVKM. The DNA for the CDR3 is TGTGCCAGCAGTTTAAGGCTAGCGGGACTTCGCGAGCAGTACTTC. Protein product: CASSLRLAGLREQYF.

The chain uses TRBV5-6 and TRBJ1-2; D is unresolved. V was shortened by 0 bases and J by 5 bases, with 8 bases between the two germline ends. The length of the CDR3 is 13 residues. Looked up from germline, CDR1 is SGHDT and CDR2 is YYEEEE. This chain's CDR3 is CASSLVRDYGYTF. CDR3 sequence (DNA): TGTGCCAGCAGCTTGGTACGGGATTATGGCTACACCTTC. The entire variable domain, with the rest obtained from reference TRBV5-6 and TRBJ1-2, is as follows: DAGVTQSPTHLIKTRGQQVTLRCSPKSGHDTVSWYQQALGQGPQFIFQYYEEEERQRGNFPDRFSGHQFPNYSSELNVNALLLGDSALYLCASSLVRDYGYTFGSGTRLTVV.

In its sample, this clone was seen many times. The V gene is TRBV7-9, the J gene TRBJ1-1; D might be TRBD1 (5 bases). Per the germline V gene, CDR1 is SEHNR and CDR2 is FQNEAQ (reference sequence). The V gene lost 6 bases and the J gene lost 10 bases, with 18 bases spanning the gap. The CDR3 loop spans 13 amino acids. CDR3 nucleotide sequence: TGTGCCAGCAGTTTCGACCAGGGTCTGGTAGCTTTCTTT. It translates to CASSFDQGLVAFF.

This clone showed up just once. The CDR3 reads CASSLIPGGLGGYEQYF. Here the CDR3 DNA reads TGTGCCAGCAGCTTGATCCCCGGAGGTCTGGGTGGGTACGAGCAGTACTTC. The chain combines TRBV5-4 with TRBJ2-7; perhaps TRBD2 as D (5 bases). Germline CDR1 and CDR2: SGHNT and YYREEE (reference sequence). Trimming removed 1 base at V and 4 bases at J, with 21 bases between. This CDR3 contains 17 residues.

The CDR3 is CASSLTSGGPGETQYF. DNA for the CDR3: TGTGCCAGCAGCTTGACTAGCGGGGGCCCAGGAGAGACCCAGTACTTC. The chain joins TRBV7-8 to TRBJ2-5; 12 bases are shared with TRBD2. The germline CDR1 and CDR2 sequences are SGHVS and FQNEAQ. The CDR3 is made up of 16 amino acids. After removal of 3 bases from V and 4 bases from J, the junction contained 6 bases not matched to a gene.

V gene TRBV2 combines with J gene TRBJ2-3, with 8 bases that match TRBD1. This CDR3 has 16 residues. V dropped 3 bases and J dropped 4; count of bases not matched to a gene: 9. Per germline, CDR1 SNHLY and CDR2 FYNNEI. CDR3 sequence (DNA): TGTGCCAGCAGTGATGGACGGGGACAGGACGCAGATACGCAGTATTTT. Translated, it gives CASSDGRGQDADTQYF.

CDR3 coding DNA: TGTGCCGGGGCGGACAGGAGGGGTCAGCCCCAGCATTTT. This gives the protein CAGADRRGQPQHF. The chain uses TRBV2 and TRBJ1-5; the match to TRBD1 covers 7 bases. Germline CDR1 SNHLY, CDR2 FYNNEI. The CDR3 consists of 13 residues. The V segment lost 11 bases and the J segment 6 bases; nucleotides outside the gene matches: 10.